This note documents a single T cell receptor (beta chain) sequence. Its antigen is undetermined. These data are taken from a study of cytomegalovirus exposure and HLA in healthy donors. Sequenced by immunoSEQ multiplex PCR; TCRdb stores in-frame clones only, minus some. Of about 56,000 clones in the sample, 85% to 90% are singletons; the top ten hold about 15%. Study-wide results and limits: According to a subsequent analysis, TCR clusters from the first cohort were inclined to appear together in the roughly 110 validation repertoires. There were over 150 TCR beta chains listed as cytomegalovirus-associated. Both high specificity and high sensitivity reportedly marked the classifier's diagnosis of cytomegalovirus status. TCR sequences were mostly rare, though some public TCRs occurred in many donors.

The germline V gene encodes CDR1 SQVTM and CDR2 ANQGSEA. The CDR3 spans 11 residues. The V end was cut by 7 bases, the J end by 7 bases, with 10 bases between. Sequences were obtained from PBMCs. The TCR comes from a woman aged 18 to 35 in good health and CMV-seronegative. The chain employs TRBV29-1 and TRBJ1-4; the D is unclear. CDR3 bases: TGCAGCGGTCTTGCGGGTGAAAAACTGTTTTTT. Encoded protein: CSGLAGEKLFF.